This T cell receptor beta chain was obtained from a study of CD8 T cells in ankylosing spondylitis. Unmatched junction bases numbered 10, after V lost 4 bases and J lost 4 bases. Germline V gives CDR1 LGHNA, CDR2 YNFKEQ. There are 16 residues in the CDR3. General study points: Prior literature has documented some motif variants in synovial fluid and blood from reactive arthritis.

Comment on this clonotype: Its target is not known.

Generation of TCR beta libraries employed quantitative 5'-RACE incorporating molecular barcodes. One entry per CDR3 protein results from TCRdb running MiXCR on the 5' RACE reads. The data hold approximately 100,000 distinct CDR3 sequences, with 24% observed a single time. The sequence derives from a male donor with ankylosing spondylitis. J is TRBJ2-5 and V is TRBV4-2, with 9 bases lining up with TRBD2. The sample comprised synovial fluid, either unsorted or a sorted T cell fraction (not recorded which). CDR3 in DNA: TGTGCCAGCAGCCCCGGCGGCGGGAGGGTCGGAGAGACCCAGTACTTC. This encodes CASSPGGGRVGETQYF.